These T cell receptor beta chains were read from a single sample in a study of CD8+CD57+ T cells in acquired aplastic anemia. TCRdb recomputed calls from the reads with MiXCR, one row per CDR3 protein. The sample has some 180,000 distinct CDR3 sequences; about half are singletons. Sequencing used sorted CD4+, CD8+, or CD8+CD57+ T cells (not recorded which) from PBMCs. The source of these receptors is a human donor in good health. Both conserved end residues are part of each CDR3. The order of the fields is clone size, V gene, D gene, J gene, CDR3 DNA, CDR3 protein. The D gene is left open where the match is weak. Clone size is not always given. Where it is, it says once, few, many or a class for expanded clones.

once	TRBV24-1	TRBD2	TRBJ2-7	TGTGCCACCAGTGATCCATCCGTGGCGGGGGGATGGGAGCAGTACTTC	CATSDPSVAGGWEQYF
.	TRBV19	TRBD2	TRBJ2-3	TGTGCCAGTCTAGCGGGGGAGCAGGTCACAGATACGCAGTATTTT	CASLAGEQVTDTQYF
few	TRBV15	.	TRBJ2-5	TGTGCCACCAGCAGAGGGGGGACGGTAAAAGAGACCCAGTACTTC	CATSRGGTVKETQYF
.	TRBV29-1	TRBD2	TRBJ2-7	TGCAGCGTGCTAGCGGGGGGGACCTACGAGCAGTACTTC	CSVLAGGTYEQYF
few	TRBV6-1	TRBD2	TRBJ2-1	TGTGCCAGCAGTAGCGGGAACAAGCCCTACAATGAGCAGTTCTTC	CASSSGNKPYNEQFF
.	TRBV12-3/TRBV12-4	.	TRBJ1-4	TGTGCCACCGCAGATGGGGAAAAACTGTTTTTT	CATADGEKLFF
many	TRBV10-3	TRBD1	TRBJ1-1	TGTGCCACCAACAGGGGGGGAGGGGGTGAAGCTTTCTTT	CATNRGGGGEAFF
.	TRBV7-9	.	TRBJ1-2	TGTGCCAGCAGCTTAGCCAGGGAGTATGGCTACACCTTC	CASSLAREYGYTF
.	TRBV20-1	.	TRBJ2-1	TGCAGTGCTCCACCCGGCACAGGAAATGAGCAGTTCTTC	CSAPPGTGNEQFF
many	TRBV6-5	TRBD1	TRBJ1-2	TGTGCCAGCAGTTACTCGGGACAGCGCTTTAACTATGGCTACACCTTC	CASSYSGQRFNYGYTF
.	TRBV11-1	.	TRBJ1-2	TGTGCCAGCAGCCTACTCGTCTCGGGGAGGGGAGACTATGGCTACACCTTC	CASSLLVSGRGDYGYTF
.	TRBV12-3/TRBV12-4	.	TRBJ2-7	TGTGCCAGCAGTCAGCTGGGGGAGTACGAGCAGTACTTC	CASSQLGEYEQYF
many	TRBV11-2	TRBD1	TRBJ2-7	TGTGCCAGCAGCTTAGTAGGGGGACAGTACTCCTACGAGCAGTACTTC	CASSLVGGQYSYEQYF
.	TRBV20-1	TRBD2	TRBJ2-1	TGCAGTGCTGTGACTAGCGGGACGCAGTTCTTC	CSAVTSGTQFF
.	TRBV24-1	.	TRBJ2-5	TGTGCCACCAGGGGTGGCGGGACCCAGTACTTC	CATRGGGTQYF
.	TRBV20-1	.	TRBJ2-7	TGCAGTGCCGTGGGGCAGACACTCTACGAGCAGTACTTC	CSAVGQTLYEQYF
.	TRBV29-1	.	TRBJ1-4	TGCAGCGTCTCCCGGGCCTCCAGGGGTGAAAAACTGTTTTTT	CSVSRASRGEKLFF
once	TRBV19	TRBD1	TRBJ2-7	TGTGCCAGTAGTATACAGGGGGACCTCTACGAGCAGTACTTC	CASSIQGDLYEQYF
.	TRBV7-9	.	TRBJ2-7	TGTGCCAGCAGCTTAAATGCGCCGAACCCCTACGAGCAGTACTTC	CASSLNAPNPYEQYF
many	TRBV19	.	TRBJ2-1	TGTGCCAGTAACCATCCAGGTAATTCCTACAATGAGCAGTTCTTC	CASNHPGNSYNEQFF
.	TRBV24-1	.	TRBJ1-2	TGTGCCACCAGTGATTTATGGGGGCAGGGTGGCTACACCTTC	CATSDLWGQGGYTF
.	TRBV25-1	TRBD1	TRBJ2-3	TGTGCCAGCCAAGGACAGGGAGGCGCAGATACGCAGTATTTT	CASQGQGGADTQYF
.	TRBV4-1	TRBD1	TRBJ2-7	TGCGCCAGCAGCGATACAGGGGGCCCCTTCTACGAGCAGTACTTC	CASSDTGGPFYEQYF
many	TRBV6-5	.	TRBJ2-1	TGTGCCAGCAGTTACAATGAGCAGTTCTTC	CASSYNEQFF
.	TRBV6-1	TRBD1	TRBJ2-1	TGTGCCAGCAGCGTTGGACAGGAGGCCTACAATGAGCAGTTCTTC	CASSVGQEAYNEQFF
.	TRBV10-2	.	TRBJ2-3	TGCGCCAGCAGTGATGGGGGGAGTAGCACAGATACGCAGTATTTT	CASSDGGSSTDTQYF
.	TRBV29-1	.	TRBJ1-4	TGCAGCGTTGGGTTTGGACCTGGAAAACTGTTTTTT	CSVGFGPGKLFF
.	TRBV11-3	TRBD2	TRBJ2-3	TGTGCCAGCAGCCACCTTGGACTAGCGAGCCCCGATACGCAGTATTTT	CASSHLGLASPDTQYF
many	TRBV7-2	TRBD2	TRBJ2-5	TGTGCCAGCAGCTACCGGACTAGCGGACAAGAGACCCAGTACTTC	CASSYRTSGQETQYF
many	TRBV19	TRBD1	TRBJ1-1	TGTGCCAGTAGCAGACAGGGAATGTCTGAAGCTTTCTTT	CASSRQGMSEAFF
many	TRBV12-3/TRBV12-4	.	TRBJ2-3	TGTGCCAGCAGTTTACCTGCTAGCCGGGATACGCAGTATTTT	CASSLPASRDTQYF
.	TRBV7-2	.	TRBJ1-2	TGTGCCAGCAGCTACGACGGGTTAGGCTACACCTTC	CASSYDGLGYTF
.	TRBV5-6	TRBD1	TRBJ2-7	TGTGCCAGCGGCTTCCGGACAGGCCTTAACGAGCGGTACTTC	CASGFRTGLNERYF
.	TRBV7-8	.	TRBJ1-2	TGTGCCAGCAGCTTCGAAGGGAGCGCGAGGAGTTCTGGCTACACCTTC	CASSFEGSARSSGYTF
.	TRBV7-9	TRBD1	TRBJ2-5	TGTGCCAGCAGCCTTGGGACAGGGGGGAAAGAGACCCAGTACTTC	CASSLGTGGKETQYF
.	TRBV12-3/TRBV12-4	.	TRBJ2-5	TGTGCCAGCAGTTTGCGGGCCAGTGAGACCCAGTACTTC	CASSLRASETQYF
.	TRBV20-1	.	TRBJ1-6	TGCAGTGCTCCCCTCAAAGAGCAATCACCCCTCCACTTT	CSAPLKEQSPLHF
many	TRBV4-1	TRBD1	TRBJ2-1	TGCGCCAGCAGCCAAGAAGGACAGGAGCCGTACAATGAGCAGTTCTTC	CASSQEGQEPYNEQFF
few	TRBV7-8	.	TRBJ2-5	TGTGCCAGCAGCCGCCTTGCGGGGGCCGGTGAGACCCAGTACTTC	CASSRLAGAGETQYF
.	TRBV5-1	.	TRBJ2-1	TGCGCCAGCAGCTCCCGGGCAGGGAGCCGGTTCGATGAGCAGTTCTTC	CASSSRAGSRFDEQFF
few	TRBV5-8	TRBD1	TRBJ1-2	TGTGCCAGCAGCTACGGGACAGGGGAAATTAACTATGGCTACACCTTC	CASSYGTGEINYGYTF
many	TRBV6-6	.	TRBJ2-7	TGTGCCAGCAGTTACTCATCAGGGTCCTACGAGCAGTACTTC	CASSYSSGSYEQYF
few	TRBV28	TRBD1	TRBJ2-7	TGTGCCAGCAGTTCCTCCGGGACAGGGCGAGTCTACGAGCAGTACTTC	CASSSSGTGRVYEQYF
.	TRBV10-3	TRBD1	TRBJ2-2	TGTGCCATCAGGGACCGGGACAGAGGGACCACCGGGGAGCTGTTTTTT	CAIRDRDRGTTGELFF
.	TRBV24-1	TRBD1	TRBJ1-5	TGTGCCACCACGACAGGGAGCCAGCCCCAGCATTTT	CATTTGSQPQHF
.	TRBV4-1	.	TRBJ2-1	TGCGCCAGCAGCCACTTCAACTCCTACAATGAGCAGTTCTTC	CASSHFNSYNEQFF
.	TRBV7-2	.	TRBJ2-7	TGTGCCAGCAGCTTCGGGACACAATTCTACGAGCAGTACTTC	CASSFGTQFYEQYF